Sequencing of this T cell receptor beta chain was carried out in a study of blood T cell repertoires in COVID-19. TCRdb keeps only in-frame clones here, not all; method: immunoSEQ multiplex PCR. The data show some 200,000 clones, nearly 80% seen once. The V and J ends lost 2 bases and 0 bases respectively, with 13 bases between them. Germline V gene data show CDR1 as LNHDA and CDR2 as SQIVND (reference sequence). This CDR3 comprises 17 residues. Specimen: peripheral blood. This rearrangement joins TRBV19 to TRBJ1-4; D uncertain. This TCR was recovered from a woman in her sixties or seventies with acute or convalescent COVID-19. CDR3 region: CASSIMVGRTTNEKLFF. The CDR3 nucleotides are TGTGCCAGTAGTATAATGGTCGGGAGGACAACTAATGAAAAACTGTTTTTT.